The 22 T cell receptor beta chains below all came from one sample that was sequenced in a study of blood T cell repertoires in COVID-19. Sequenced by immunoSEQ multiplex PCR; TCRdb stores in-frame clones only, minus some. The sample lists 65,000 to 90,000 clones; around 80% were seen once. The sequencing input was peripheral blood. These receptors came from a man between 60 and 75 years old with active or convalescent COVID-19.

The rearrangement uses TRBV9 and TRBJ2-7; D is uncertain. Trimming pared 4 bases from V and 3 bases from J, leaving 11 bases between. This CDR3 comprises 13 residues. The germline gives CDR1 SGDLS, CDR2 YYNGEE. CDR3 bases: TGTGCCAGCAGCCCCGACACGAACTACGAGCAGTACTTC. Amino acid sequence: CASSPDTNYEQYF.

This chain links TRBV20-1 with TRBJ2-3; D is possibly TRBD2 (7 bases). The CDR3 consists of 14 residues. Germline lookup yields CDR1 DFQATT and CDR2 SNEGSKA (reference sequence). V was shortened by 3 bases and J by 2 bases, with 12 bases between the two germline ends. As DNA, the CDR3 is TGCAGTGCTAGTAGGGGGGGGGACACAGATACGCAGTATTTT. Its translation is CSASRGGDTDTQYF.

This clone has only one observation. The chain recombines TRBV5-6 with TRBJ1-4; 9 bases align to TRBD1. This CDR3 spans 15 amino acids. V dropped 4 bases and J dropped 7; count of bases not matched to a gene: 8. Germline V gives CDR1 SGHDT, CDR2 YYEEEE. The chain's CDR3 is CASSRTGEIAEKLFF. As DNA, the CDR3 is TGTGCCAGCAGCCGGACAGGGGAAATCGCTGAAAAACTGTTTTTT.

V is TRBV28 and J is TRBJ2-7; no reliable D call. The CDR3 has 11 residues. Germline V gives CDR1 MDHEN, CDR2 SYDVKM. Trimming shortened V by 7 bases and J by 5 bases, and 9 bases separated the two germline ends. CDR3 amino acids: CASMELNEQYF. The DNA of the CDR3 is TGTGCCAGCATGGAGTTGAACGAGCAGTACTTC. The whole variable domain, remainder taken from reference TRBV28 and TRBJ2-7, is DVKVTQSSRYLVKRTGEKVFLECVQDMDHENMFWYRQDPGLGLRLIYFSYDVKMKEKGDIPEGYSVSREKKERFSLILESASTNQTSMYLCASMELNEQYFGPGTRLTVT.

The chain uses TRBV6-5 and TRBJ1-1; the D is unclear. Germline lookup yields CDR1 MNHEY and CDR2 SVGAGI. The length of the CDR3 is 14 residues. The ends were cut back, 3 bases at V and 0 bases at J, with 8 bases in the middle. CDR3 sequence: CASSYDPVNTEAFF. In DNA form, the CDR3 reads TGTGCCAGCAGTTATGATCCAGTGAACACTGAAGCTTTCTTT.

The V call is TRBV10-3, the J call TRBJ1-1, with 10 bases fitting TRBD1. Germline CDR1 and CDR2: ENHRY and SYGVKD. Germline trimming cut 8 bases from V and 3 bases from J; bases unmatched to any gene: 15. This CDR3 region has 17 residues. The chain's CDR3 is CAICGTGQGRGDTEAFF. CDR3 nucleotides: TGTGCCATCTGTGGGACGGGACAGGGGCGGGGGGACACTGAAGCTTTCTTT.

V gene TRBV18 combines with J gene TRBJ1-1, with D maybe TRBD1 (5 bases). Trimming took off 6 bases at V and 2 bases at J, with 16 bases between the two ends. Germline CDR1 KGHSH, CDR2 LQKENI. CDR3 size: 15 residues. The CDR3 nucleotides are TGTGCCAGCTCTGAAGGACAATCCTTTAACACTGAAGCTTTCTTT. This translates into CASSEGQSFNTEAFF.

CDR3 loop: CASSLTTGSSYNEQFF. The CDR3 DNA reads as TGTGCCAGCAGCCTCACGACAGGGAGCTCCTACAATGAGCAGTTCTTC. The chain links TRBV11-2 to TRBJ2-1; 7 positions match TRBD1. The CDR3 extends over 16 amino acids. Germline CDR1 reads SGHAT; CDR2 reads FQNNGV. V was clipped by 5 bases and J by 0 bases; unmatched bases: 7.

The rearrangement links TRBV2 to TRBJ2-3; D ambiguous. V was cut by 2 bases and J by 6 bases, with 15 bases left in between. Germline V gives CDR1 SNHLY, CDR2 FYNNEI. CDR3 length: 15 residues. CDR3 coding DNA: TGTGCCAGCAGTGAATTCGGTACTCTTGAGGATACGCAGTATTTT. It codes for CASSEFGTLEDTQYF.

This chain connects TRBV7-2 to TRBJ2-1; tentative D call: TRBD1 (6 bases). There are 16 residues in the CDR3. V shed 3 bases and J shed 6 bases, with 18 bases lying between them. CDR1 SGHTA and CDR2 FQGNSA come from the germline V gene. The CDR3 DNA reads as TGTGCCAGCAGCTTGGCCGGGACACACGCAGCCAATGAGCAGTTCTTC. It is translated as CASSLAGTHAANEQFF.

This clone was recorded only once. The V call is TRBV4-1, the J call TRBJ1-1; D is perhaps TRBD1 (5 bases). The CDR3 totals 15 residues. Per the germline V gene, CDR1 is MGHRA and CDR2 is YSYEKL. Trimming left V 7 bases short and J 1 base short, with 16 bases between. For the CDR3, the DNA is TGCGCCAGCACCCTAAGAGGAGGGGAGAACACTGAAGCTTTCTTT. As protein: CASTLRGGENTEAFF.

V and J are TRBV28 and TRBJ1-5; a possible D gene is TRBD1 (6 bases). This CDR3 spans 14 amino acids. Trimming shortened V by 3 bases and J by 5 bases, and 11 bases separated the two germline ends. Germline V CDR1 and CDR2: MDHEN, SYDVKM. The CDR3 bases are TGTGCCAGCAGTTTCTTCAGGGGATATCAGCCCCAGCATTTT. It is translated as CASSFFRGYQPQHF.

The V and J genes are TRBV4-2 and TRBJ2-5; 10 nucleotides match TRBD2. The ends lost 1 base at V and 2 bases at J; junction bases unmatched: 4. The length of the CDR3 is 16 residues. The germline gives CDR1 LGHNA, CDR2 YNFKEQ. CDR3 sequence: CASSQGQRGGQETQYF. The DNA for the CDR3 is TGTGCCAGCAGCCAAGGGCAGCGGGGGGGACAAGAGACCCAGTACTTC.

This rearrangement joins TRBV5-1 to TRBJ1-1; TRBD1 aligns across 8 bases. CDR3 size: 18 residues. Germline loops: CDR1 SGHRS, CDR2 YFSETQ. The V segment lost 4 bases and the J segment 1 base; nucleotides outside the gene matches: 15. The CDR3 nucleotides read TGCGCCAGCAGCCCTTCGAGTACAGGGGGTATTTGGAACACTGAAGCTTTCTTT. Encoded protein: CASSPSSTGGIWNTEAFF.

In the case of this clone: No conserved phenylalanine or tryptophan ends this CDR3, so it is likely a read error. The DNA is left out, because the CDR3 cannot be placed on it with certainty; the CDR3 is given as TCRdb lists it. J is TRBJ1-1 and V is TRBV5-4; the table's D call, TRBD1, was not checked against the DNA. Germline V gene sequence: CDR1 SGHNT, CDR2 YYREEE (reference sequence). The CDR3 sequence runs 13 residues, both termini included. This chain's CDR3 is CASSDQVYADQSL.

The J gene is TRBJ1-4, the V gene TRBV25-1; no firm D call. Germline V gene sequence: CDR1 MGHDK, CDR2 SYGVNS. Trimming cost V 2 bases and J 8 bases, with 15 bases left between them. The CDR3 runs to 15 residues. DNA for the CDR3: TGTGCCAGCAGTGAACTCGGATTGAGAGGGGAAAAACTGTTTTTT. This sequence encodes CASSELGLRGEKLFF.

This clone was detected once. CDR3 in DNA: TGTGCCACCCCAGCGGAAGAATCTGCAAAACTGTTTTTT. It specifies CATPAEESAKLFF. The chain uses TRBV6-5 and TRBJ1-4; D gene uncertain. Between the trimmed V and J ends, which lost 10 bases and 10 bases, there was a span of 19 bases. Germline V gene sequence: CDR1 MNHEY, CDR2 SVGAGI. This CDR3 has 13 residues.

This clone has ten or more counts. CDR3 bases: TGTGCCAGCAGTAAACTGGAGACCGGGGAGCTGTTTTTT. It codes for CASSKLETGELFF. The V gene is TRBV28, the J gene TRBJ2-2; D is unresolved. The CDR3 loop spans 13 amino acids. CDR1 is MDHEN, CDR2 SYDVKM, per germline. Trimming shortened V by 5 bases and J by 5 bases, and 9 bases separated the two germline ends.

The V call is TRBV9, the J call TRBJ2-7, with TRBD1 identical over 7 bases. The CDR3 has 15 amino acids. Germline lookup yields CDR1 SGDLS and CDR2 YYNGEE. With 3 bases clipped from V and 3 bases from J, the junction kept 9 bases outside the gene matches. Here the CDR3 DNA reads TGTGCCAGCAGCGCTACCGGGACAGCAAACTACGAGCAGTACTTC. Its translation is CASSATGTANYEQYF.

The chain carries TRBV19 and TRBJ1-1; 7 bases fit TRBD1. V shed 3 bases, J shed 4 bases, and the junction held 5 bases outside the gene matches. The CDR3 extends over 14 amino acids. Germline CDR1 LNHDA, CDR2 SQIVND (reference sequence). CDR3 coding DNA: TGTGCCAGTAGTATCATCAGGGGGGTCACTGAAGCTTTCTTT. Translated: CASSIIRGVTEAFF.

The CDR3 reads CASSRGQGPDEAFF. The CDR3 nucleotides read TGCGCCAGCAGCAGAGGACAGGGCCCCGATGAAGCTTTCTTT. This chain uses TRBV5-1 with TRBJ1-1; 8 nucleotides align to TRBD1. This CDR3 has 14 residues. V shed 4 bases, J shed 7 bases, and the junction held 9 bases outside the gene matches. Germline CDR1 reads SGHRS; CDR2 reads YFSETQ.

This clone was observed once. The chain couples TRBV30 to TRBJ1-4, with 10 bases that match TRBD1. The CDR3 is 14 residues long. V was clipped by 4 bases and J by 12 bases; unmatched bases: 11. Per the germline V gene, CDR1 is GTSNPN and CDR2 is SVGIG (reference sequence). CDR3 sequence: CAWKNGQGEVELFF. Written as DNA, the CDR3 is TGTGCCTGGAAAAATGGACAGGGGGAAGTAGAACTGTTTTTT. Filled out from reference TRBV30 and TRBJ1-4, the complete variable domain reads SQTIHQWPATLVQPVGSPLSLECTVEGTSNPNLYWYRQAAGRGLQLLFYSVGIGQISSEVPQNLSASRPQDRQFILSSKKLLLSDSGFYLCAWKNGQGEVELFFGSGTQLSVL.